This section outlines one T cell receptor beta chain sequence together with its context. There is no known antigen for this receptor. One base away there is no much larger clone; base qualities are not given. Via the germline V gene, CDR1 is SGHAT and CDR2 FQNNGV. Including the terminal cysteine and phenylalanine, the CDR3 comprises 14 residues. Left in the record is the CDR3 DNA by itself, 42 bases read in frame from the first base. V is pared back by 1 base and J by 5 bases, with 11 bases lying between the germline termini. Libraries were constructed by PCR. TCRdb names Illumina HiSeq 4000 as the instrument used. Bulk TCR libraries were prepared as previously described, using TCR primers listed in Table S5. Purification of total RNA was performed with the Qiagen AllPrep DNA/RNA kit. Before analysis, reads from multiple sequencing runs of the same library were pooled. As for the original processing: Reads were retained only if an exact TCR constant sequence was present, and the retained reads were trimmed to 150 nt and grouped according to their 12-nt molecular barcodes. Reads in each barcode group were sub-clustered using a 15% Levenshtein threshold, and a quality-weighted consensus sequence was built for each RNA molecule. Non-functional sequences were removed, as were lower-count sequences one edit away from another. Based on a fit of two negative binomial distributions, barcode sub-clusters having less than 20% of the maximum read count were discarded. TCRdb redid the processing of the public reads, applying fastp at Q25 and MiXCR, and retained in-frame beta chains. Rows are combined by CDR3 protein, so each entry shows the most common genes and DNA. The V and J calls, along with clone size, are taken from TCRdb and not from the paper's own processing. The sample data list over 85,000 distinct CDR3 sequences, and about 21% of these were observed just once. Of the sample, approximately 1.1% falls within the top ten clones.

This sample is part of a study of molecular identifiers for immune sequencing clone quantification (dated by TCRdb to the late 2010s). About the investigation overall: For a replicate experiment, RNA from roughly 20,000 or 100,000 naive CD8 T cells was divided into five aliquots, and four of the five aliquots were sequenced. The study was a methods study using CD8 T cells to benchmark molecular-identifier clustering-based TCR repertoire sequencing (MIDCIRS) and TCR RNA copy counting. Study-wide conclusions, independent of this receptor: Modeling indicated approximately 2.7 TCR RNA copies recovered per cell, compared with around 10 by digital PCR, which implies a capture efficiency of around 30%. The naive libraries included spiked-in Jurkat TCR RNA (roughly ten copies' worth), and this Jurkat TCR RNA is not part of the donor repertoire. Highly expanded clone sizes could be underestimated if identical TCR molecules share a barcode. Even against a background of about 960,000 naive CD8 T cells, spiked-in Jurkat TCR RNA amounting to a single cell's worth was reported to be detectable. When barcode sub-clustering was not used, chimeric consensus sequences inflated TCR diversity, with chimeras reaching as high as 47%. In CMV-specific effector cells, over 99% of molecules were held by clones above 20 RNA copies, whereas under 1% of molecules were held by such clones in naive cells.

Naive CD8 T cell libraries were made from approximately 20,000 to 1,000,000 sorted cells using 10%, 30% or 50% of purified RNA. On a BD FACSAria II, naive CD8 T cells were FACS-sorted as CD8+CD4-CCR7+CD45RA+ and collected into RLT Plus buffer. To test detection sensitivity, Jurkat RNA equivalent to approximately nine TCR copies was spiked into samples of roughly 18,000-1,100,000 naive CD8 T cells. CD8 T cells were enriched with RosetteSep CD8+ T Cell Enrichment Cocktail and Ficoll-Paque, followed by ACK red cell lysis. The sequence derives from a human donor in good health. Some libraries in this study had Jurkat cell RNA spiked in. Input material: naive CD8+ T cells from blood, with Jurkat cell RNA spiked in. The cell subset or site label on this specimen signifies: FACS-sorted CD8+CD4-CCR7+CD45RA+ naive T cells. The chain is made from TRBV11-2 and TRBJ2-5, with the D assignment possibly TRBD1 or TRBD2, given 5 matching bases for each. The bases are TGTGCCAGCAGCTTAGTGGGACCGATCGAGACCCAGTACTTC. Translated, it reads CASSLVGPIETQYF.